One TCR beta chain is described in this entry. Looked up from germline, CDR1 is WSHSY and CDR2 is SAAADI. Trimming stripped 3 bases from V and 4 bases from J, with 9 bases between. The CDR3 sequence is 14 residues long. This specimen belongs to a study of blood T cell repertoires in COVID-19. Turning to the study itself: Acute and convalescent COVID-19 samples came from the United States, Italy and Spain. The cDNA or gDNA used as material had been derived from T cells, B-cell-depleted T cells, or PBMCs.

Methods used by the authors: Amplification of reference gene primers was used by the study to estimate nucleated cell counts. TCRdb's copy holds only in-frame clones and misses some; the assay was immunoSEQ multiplex PCR. V and J calls and clone size are those listed in that table; D and trimming were worked out from the DNA. The top ten hold 14% of the sample, which has tens of thousands of clones, around 89% seen once. The sequencing sample was made of peripheral blood. The sequence came from a woman aged 60 to 75 with active COVID-19. The chain couples TRBV10-2 to TRBJ1-4; no clear D. The CDR3 sequence is CASSDRVNNEKLFF. The CDR3 bases are TGCGCCAGCAGTGATCGAGTCAATAATGAAAAACTGTTTTTT.